This T cell receptor beta chain was profiled in a study of vaccination and CD4 T cells after COVID-19 (dated by TCRdb to between 2021 and 2024). Background on the whole study: Convalescent patients had a positive SARS-CoV-2 result on nasal swab PCR, and of these patients, nine had mild disease and one had severe disease. Post-COVID blood samples from convalescent patients were collected a median of roughly 100 days after diagnosis, with a range of roughly 35 to 170 days. A few convalescent patients gave samples both early after vaccination (day 14) and late after vaccination (days 161 to 241). The convalescent cohort comprised six males and four females, including two Hispanic individuals, seven Caucasians, two Asians and one multiracial person. The time from the second vaccine dose to post-vaccine blood sampling had a median of roughly 72 days and ranged from about 14 to 250 days. Two doses of either the Pfizer-BioNTech BNT162b2 vaccine (n=8) or the Moderna mRNA-1273 vaccine (n=2) were administered to participants. The spike-specific CD4+ TCR repertoire was compared before and after mRNA vaccination in nine to ten COVID-19 convalescent patients and a handful of infection-naive healthy vaccine recipients.

This specimen's time point label, per the study, means: late sampling 161 to 241 days after vaccination in three convalescent patients. The convalescent patients' positive SARS-CoV-2 PCR tests fell between March and December 2020, which was before the Alpha, Beta and Delta variants emerged in the United States. Ficoll-Paque Plus gradient centrifugation was used to isolate PBMCs from whole blood, and the isolated PBMCs were then either used fresh or cryopreserved at -140C. The germline V and J ends show losses of 2 bases and 3 bases respectively, and no gene match explains 10 bases of the junction. The germline V gene sets CDR1 to MDHEN and CDR2 to SYDVKM. Including the terminal cysteine and phenylalanine, the CDR3 comprises 16 residues. This entry keeps only the CDR3 DNA: 48 bases, framed from base 1. Library method: PCR. The instrument given in TCRdb is Illumina iSeq 100. The paper's processing steps were these. Non-productive sequences were removed, and CDR3s that did not start with C, did not end with F or W, or were shorter than 7 amino acids were discarded. Levenshtein distances (stringdist) and unrooted phylogenetic trees (ape) in R version 3.6.1 were used to assess CDR3 homology. The public sequencing data were trimmed at Q25 with fastp and processed into clonotypes with MiXCR by TCRdb, which kept only in-frame beta chains. One record per CDR3 amino acid sequence lists the most common genes and DNA. The V and J calls here are based on TCRdb, not the publication. The sample has approximately 29,000 distinct CDR3 sequences on record, about 50% of them singletons. The top ten constitute more than 5% of the sample.

General findings and caveats noted by the study authors: Of the vaccine-specific clones found in convalescent patients, nearly all (304 of 307) were mono-reactive for SARS-CoV-2 spike instead of being cross-reactive with common cold coronaviruses. Among the post-vaccine SARS-CoV-2-reactive clones in convalescent patients, a median 86.3% showed up only after vaccination, which suggests vaccine-specific priming. The median number of SARS-CoV-2-reactive clonotypes rose from under 25 after infection to around 40 after vaccination, but the change was not significant. Relatively few convalescent patients were included in the study, and early timepoints after natural infection were not analyzed.

About this clonotype itself: Its antigen specificity is not known. Per-base qualities were not stored, and no clone one base away is much larger.

This TCR was sampled from a human donor who had recovered from COVID-19. This sequence uses TRBV28 and TRBJ2-7; 7 central bases correspond to TRBD1. This specimen consisted of CD4+ T cells from blood, obtained about 7 months after SARS-CoV-2 vaccination. The nucleotide sequence reads as follows: TGTGCCAGCAGTTTAGGGGGCGGACAGGACGTCTACGAGCAGTACTTC. Its protein product is CASSLGGGQDVYEQYF.